This T cell receptor beta chain comes out of a study of T cells in Graves' hyperthyroidism and ophthalmopathy. It was RNA transcripts that yielded the amplified TCR beta CDR3 regions. The HTBI primer set drove a first-round RT-PCR of the TCR CDR3. TCRdb re-called the multiplex PCR reads through MiXCR, storing one row per CDR3 protein. The profile shows some 500,000 distinct CDR3 sequences, around 22% of them singletons. Sequenced material: blood. The TCR sequence derives from a woman aged 30 to 39 with Graves' ophthalmopathy.

The CDR3 DNA sequence: TGTGCCAGCAGTGAGATGTCCCTCAGCTCCTACGAGCAGTACTTC. Encoded protein: CASSEMSLSSYEQYF. The chain combines TRBV2 with TRBJ2-7; D is undetermined. V gave up 3 bases and J gave up 0 bases, with 12 bases separating them. The CDR3 totals 15 residues. Looked up from germline, CDR1 is SNHLY and CDR2 is FYNNEI.